The sequence of this T cell receptor beta chain was determined in a study of T cell responses to AZD1222 COVID-19 vaccine. Data came from immunoSEQ multiplex PCR; TCRdb stores just in-frame clones and leaves some out. This sample has 150,000 or so clones; more than 75% occur once, and the top ten carry 3.5% to 5%. This CDR3 region has 15 residues. The V and J ends lost 4 bases and 6 bases, in that order; junction bases with no gene match: 9. The germline CDR1 and CDR2 sequences are LNHDA and SQIVND (reference sequence). The sample in question was peripheral blood, obtained on day 0 of MenACWY control vaccination. The chain has TRBV19 and TRBJ2-1; TRBD2 agrees at 7 bases. This TCR was recovered from an adult in good health. Here the CDR3 reads CASSNSGRRSNEQFF. CDR3 in DNA: TGTGCCAGTAGTAATAGCGGGCGTCGATCCAATGAGCAGTTCTTC.